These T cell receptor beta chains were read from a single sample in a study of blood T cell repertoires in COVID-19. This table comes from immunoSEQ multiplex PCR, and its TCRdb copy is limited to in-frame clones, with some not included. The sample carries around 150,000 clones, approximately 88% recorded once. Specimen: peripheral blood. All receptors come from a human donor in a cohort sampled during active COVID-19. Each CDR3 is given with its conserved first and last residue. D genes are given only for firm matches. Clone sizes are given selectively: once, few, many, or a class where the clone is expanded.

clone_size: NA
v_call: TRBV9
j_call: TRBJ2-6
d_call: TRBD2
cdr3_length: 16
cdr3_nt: TGTGCCAGCAGCGTAGCGGGGGGGTCTGGGGCCAACGTCCTGACTTTC
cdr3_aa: CASSVAGGSGANVLTF

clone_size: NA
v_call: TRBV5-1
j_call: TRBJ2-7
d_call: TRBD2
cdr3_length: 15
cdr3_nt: TGCGCCAGCAGCTTAACGGGGGGGCCCTCCTACGAGCAGTACTTC
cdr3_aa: CASSLTGGPSYEQYF

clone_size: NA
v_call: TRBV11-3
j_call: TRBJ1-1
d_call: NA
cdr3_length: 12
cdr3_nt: TGTGCCAGCAGCTTAGTGAGGACTGAAGCTTTCTTT
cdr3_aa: CASSLVRTEAFF

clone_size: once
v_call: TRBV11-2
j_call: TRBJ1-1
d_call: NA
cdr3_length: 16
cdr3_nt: TGTGCCAGCAGCCCAAAGTGGCGCGGTATGAACACTGAAGCTTTCTTT
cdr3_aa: CASSPKWRGMNTEAFF

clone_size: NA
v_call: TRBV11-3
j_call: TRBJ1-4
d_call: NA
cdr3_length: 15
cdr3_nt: TGTGCCAGCAGCTTAGATGGGGGCAGGGGTGAAAAACTGTTTTTT
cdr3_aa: CASSLDGGRGEKLFF

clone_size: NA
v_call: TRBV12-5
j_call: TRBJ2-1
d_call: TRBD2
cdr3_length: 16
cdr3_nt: TGTGCTAGTGGTTACACTCTTAGCGGGAGGACACATGAGCAGTTCTTC
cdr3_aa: CASGYTLSGRTHEQFF

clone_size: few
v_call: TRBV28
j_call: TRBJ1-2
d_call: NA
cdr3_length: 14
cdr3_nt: TGTGCCAGCAGTTTATCGGGAGTCTACTATGGCTACACCTTC
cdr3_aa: CASSLSGVYYGYTF

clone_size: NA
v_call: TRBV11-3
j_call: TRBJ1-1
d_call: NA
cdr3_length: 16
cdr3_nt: TGTGCCAGCAGCTTAGATGGGGGGGCTCTGAGCACTGAAGCTTTCTTT
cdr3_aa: CASSLDGGALSTEAFF

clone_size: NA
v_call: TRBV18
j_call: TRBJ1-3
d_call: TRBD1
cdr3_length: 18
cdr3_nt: TGTGCCAGCTCACCGCTAACGGGACAGGGAACGTTTGGAAACACCATATATTTT
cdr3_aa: CASSPLTGQGTFGNTIYF

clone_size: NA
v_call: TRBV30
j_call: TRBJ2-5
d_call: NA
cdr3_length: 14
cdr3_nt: TGTGCCTGGAGTGCCGGGACTCTCCAAGAGACCCAGTACTTC
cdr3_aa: CAWSAGTLQETQYF

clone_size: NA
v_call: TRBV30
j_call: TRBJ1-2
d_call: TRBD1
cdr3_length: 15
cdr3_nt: TGTGCCTGGAGTGTAAGAGCAGGGGGAAGCTATGGCTACACCTTC
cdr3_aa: CAWSVRAGGSYGYTF

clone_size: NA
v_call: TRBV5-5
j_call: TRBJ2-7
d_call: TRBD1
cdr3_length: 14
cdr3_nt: TGTGCCAGCAGCTTGGAGACAGGGCCATACGAGCAGTACTTC
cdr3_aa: CASSLETGPYEQYF

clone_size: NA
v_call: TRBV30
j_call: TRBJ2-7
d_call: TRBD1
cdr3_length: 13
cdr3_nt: TGTGCCTGGAGTGCCGGACAGGGTTACGAGCAGTACTTC
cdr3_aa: CAWSAGQGYEQYF

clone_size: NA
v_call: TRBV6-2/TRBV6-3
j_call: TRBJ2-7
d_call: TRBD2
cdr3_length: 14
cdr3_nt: TGTGCCAGCAGTTACCAGCGGGAGCTCTACGAGCAGTACTTC
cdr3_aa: CASSYQRELYEQYF

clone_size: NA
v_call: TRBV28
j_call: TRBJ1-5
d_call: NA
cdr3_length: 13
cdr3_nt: TGTGCCAGCACCCCAGGGGGCAATCAGCCCCAGCATTTT
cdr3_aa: CASTPGGNQPQHF

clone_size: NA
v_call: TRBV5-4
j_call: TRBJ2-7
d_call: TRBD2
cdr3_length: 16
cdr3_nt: TGTGCCAGCAGCCCGGCACGGACTAGCGCCTCCTACGAGCAGTACTTC
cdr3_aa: CASSPARTSASYEQYF

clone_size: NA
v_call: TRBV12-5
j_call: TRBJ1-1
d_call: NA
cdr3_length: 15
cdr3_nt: TGTGCTAGTGGTTGGTCTAGAAGAGGGAACACTGAAGCTTTCTTT
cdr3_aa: CASGWSRRGNTEAFF

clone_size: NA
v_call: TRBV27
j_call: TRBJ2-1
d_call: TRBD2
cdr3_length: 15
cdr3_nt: TGTGCCAGCACTCCGGGACTAGCGGGACACAATGAGCAGTTCTTC
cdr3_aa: CASTPGLAGHNEQFF

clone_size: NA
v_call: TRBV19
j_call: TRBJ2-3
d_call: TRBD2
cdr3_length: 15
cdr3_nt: TGTGCCAGTAGTATCAGCGGGGAGAACACAGATACGCAGTATTTT
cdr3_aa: CASSISGENTDTQYF

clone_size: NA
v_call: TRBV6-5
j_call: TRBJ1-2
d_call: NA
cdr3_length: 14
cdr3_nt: TGTGCCAGCAGTTACGGAACCAGGGAATTTGGCTACACCTTC
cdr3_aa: CASSYGTREFGYTF

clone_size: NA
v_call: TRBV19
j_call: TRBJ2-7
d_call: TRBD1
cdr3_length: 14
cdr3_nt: TGTGCCAGTAGTGCACGACAGGGAACCTACGAGCAGTACTTC
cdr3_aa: CASSARQGTYEQYF

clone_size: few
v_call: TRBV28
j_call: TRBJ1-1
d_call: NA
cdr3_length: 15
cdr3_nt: TGTGCCAGCAGTAGTAAAACAGGGCTCGACACTGAAGCTTTCTTT
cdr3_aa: CASSSKTGLDTEAFF

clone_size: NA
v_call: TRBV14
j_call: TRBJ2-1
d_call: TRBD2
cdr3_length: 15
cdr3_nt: TGTGCCAGCAGGGGAGCGGGAGGACCTTACAATGAGCAGTTCTTC
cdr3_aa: CASRGAGGPYNEQFF

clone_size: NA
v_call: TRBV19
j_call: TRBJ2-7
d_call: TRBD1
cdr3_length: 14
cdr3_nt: TGTGCCAGTAGTAGGGGACAGGGTGCCGACGAGCAGTACTTC
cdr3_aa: CASSRGQGADEQYF

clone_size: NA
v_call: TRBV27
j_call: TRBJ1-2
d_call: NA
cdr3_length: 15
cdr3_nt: TGTGCCAGCAGTTTTGGCGGACACCTATTCTATGGCTACACCTTC
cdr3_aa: CASSFGGHLFYGYTF

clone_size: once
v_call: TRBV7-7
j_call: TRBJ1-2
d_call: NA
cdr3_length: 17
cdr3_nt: TGTGCCAGCATCCCCCTCCGTAGATACCCAGCGTACTATGGCTACACCTTC
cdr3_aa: CASIPLRRYPAYYGYTF

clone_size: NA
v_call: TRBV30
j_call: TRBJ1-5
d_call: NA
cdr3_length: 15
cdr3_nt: TGTGCCTGGAGTTCAGACCCGGTCGGGGATCAGCCCCAGCATTTT
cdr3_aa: CAWSSDPVGDQPQHF

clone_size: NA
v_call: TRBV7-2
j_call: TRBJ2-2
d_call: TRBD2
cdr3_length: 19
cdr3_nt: TGTGCCAGCAGCTTAGTATCGGGGCTAGCGGGGAAGAACACCGGGGAGCTGTTTTTT
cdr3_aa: CASSLVSGLAGKNTGELFF

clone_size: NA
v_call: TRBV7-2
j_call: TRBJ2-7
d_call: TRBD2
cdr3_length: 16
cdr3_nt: TGTGCCAGCAGCACGGGACTAGCGGGAATCTCCTACGAGCAGTACTTC
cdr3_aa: CASSTGLAGISYEQYF

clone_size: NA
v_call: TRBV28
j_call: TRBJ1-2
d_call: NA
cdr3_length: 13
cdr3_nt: TGTGCCAGCAGTCCCGACAGGCTCTATGGCTACACCTTC
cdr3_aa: CASSPDRLYGYTF

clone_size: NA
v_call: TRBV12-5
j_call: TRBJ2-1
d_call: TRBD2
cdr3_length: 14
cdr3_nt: TGTGCTAGTGGTTTAGCGGGAGAGTACAATGAGCAGTTCTTC
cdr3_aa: CASGLAGEYNEQFF

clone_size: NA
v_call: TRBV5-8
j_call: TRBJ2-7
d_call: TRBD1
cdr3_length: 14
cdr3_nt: TGTGCCAGCAGGGTTCGGGACAGGGCCTACGAGCAGTACTTC
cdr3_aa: CASRVRDRAYEQYF

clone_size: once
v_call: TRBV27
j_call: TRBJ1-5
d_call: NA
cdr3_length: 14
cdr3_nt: TGTGCCAGCAGTTTATACGCAGGAAATCAGCCCCAGCATTTT
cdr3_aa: CASSLYAGNQPQHF

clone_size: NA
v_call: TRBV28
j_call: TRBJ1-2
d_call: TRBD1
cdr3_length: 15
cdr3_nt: TGTGCCAGCAGACGTCCGGGACAGGGGTCAGTTGGCTACACCTTC
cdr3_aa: CASRRPGQGSVGYTF

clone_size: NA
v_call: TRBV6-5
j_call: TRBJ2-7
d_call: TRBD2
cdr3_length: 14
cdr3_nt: TGTGCCAGCACCATCGGGGGGGACTCCTACGAGCAGTACTTC
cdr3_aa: CASTIGGDSYEQYF

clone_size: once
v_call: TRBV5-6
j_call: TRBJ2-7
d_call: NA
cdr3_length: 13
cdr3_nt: TGTGCCAGCAGCACAACTAAGGCCTACGAGCAGTACTTC
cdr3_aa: CASSTTKAYEQYF

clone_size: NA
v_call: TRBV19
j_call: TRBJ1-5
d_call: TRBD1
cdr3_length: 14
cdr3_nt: TGTGCCAGTAGACCCGACAGGGGAAATCAGCCCCAGCATTTT
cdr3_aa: CASRPDRGNQPQHF

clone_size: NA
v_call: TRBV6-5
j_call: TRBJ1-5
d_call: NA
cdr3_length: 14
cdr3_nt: TGTGCCAGCAGCCGTCTTTCCGGGGGGCAGCCCCAGCATTTT
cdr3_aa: CASSRLSGGQPQHF

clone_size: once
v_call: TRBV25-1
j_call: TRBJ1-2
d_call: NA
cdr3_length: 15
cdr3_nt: TGTGCCAGCAGTAACCGGGATCTGGGGAACTTCGGCTACACCTTC
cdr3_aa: CASSNRDLGNFGYTF

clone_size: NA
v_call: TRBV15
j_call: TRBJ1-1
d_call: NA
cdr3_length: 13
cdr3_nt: TGTGCCACCAGCAGAGAGGCGAACACTGAAGCTTTCTTT
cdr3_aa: CATSREANTEAFF

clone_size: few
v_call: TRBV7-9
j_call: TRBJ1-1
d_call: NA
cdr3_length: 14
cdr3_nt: TGTGCCAGCAGCTTGGCCTTTACGAACACTGAAGCTTTCTTT
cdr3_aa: CASSLAFTNTEAFF

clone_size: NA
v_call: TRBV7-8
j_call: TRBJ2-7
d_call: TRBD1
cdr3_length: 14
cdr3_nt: TGTGCCAGCAGCTTCCGGGACAGGGGGAACGAGCAGTACTTC
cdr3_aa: CASSFRDRGNEQYF

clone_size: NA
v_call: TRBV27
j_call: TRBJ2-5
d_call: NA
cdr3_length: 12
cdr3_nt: TGTGCCAGCAGTTCCGCGGGGGAGACCCAGTACTTC
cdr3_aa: CASSSAGETQYF

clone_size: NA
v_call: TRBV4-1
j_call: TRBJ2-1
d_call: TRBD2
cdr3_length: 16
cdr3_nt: TGCGCCAGCAGCCTTTTTAGCGGGAGGGCCGACAATGAGCAGTTCTTC
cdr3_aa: CASSLFSGRADNEQFF

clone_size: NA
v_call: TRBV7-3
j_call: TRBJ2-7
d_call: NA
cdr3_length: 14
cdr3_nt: TGTGCCAGCAGCCCTAGCCACTCCTCCTACGAGCAGTACTTC
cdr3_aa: CASSPSHSSYEQYF

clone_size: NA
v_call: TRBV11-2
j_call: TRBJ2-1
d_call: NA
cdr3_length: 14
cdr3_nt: TGTGCCAGCAGCTTAAGAACTAGCACGCATGAGCAGTTCTTC
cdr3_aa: CASSLRTSTHEQFF

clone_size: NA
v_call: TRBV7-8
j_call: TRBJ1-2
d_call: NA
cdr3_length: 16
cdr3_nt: TGTGCCAGCAGCTTAAGCCCGGGGACGGGGGTCGAGGGCTACACCTTC
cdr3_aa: CASSLSPGTGVEGYTF

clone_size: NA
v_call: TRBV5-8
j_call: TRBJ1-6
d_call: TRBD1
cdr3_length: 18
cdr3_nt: TGTGCCAGCAGCCGCCCGGGACAGGGGAGGGTTGATAATTCACCCCTCCACTTT
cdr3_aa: CASSRPGQGRVDNSPLHF

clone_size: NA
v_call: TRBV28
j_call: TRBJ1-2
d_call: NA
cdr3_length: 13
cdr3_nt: TGTGCCAGCAGTTTTGTAGGACATGATGGCTACACCTTC
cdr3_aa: CASSFVGHDGYTF

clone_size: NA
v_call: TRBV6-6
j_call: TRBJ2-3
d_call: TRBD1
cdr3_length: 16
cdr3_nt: TGTGCCAGCAGTTCTCTCCGGGACAGTTTCACAGATACGCAGTATTTT
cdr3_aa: CASSSLRDSFTDTQYF

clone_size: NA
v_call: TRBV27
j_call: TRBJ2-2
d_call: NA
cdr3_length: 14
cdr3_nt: TGTGCCAGCAGGGCGGGTCGAAACACCGGGGAGCTGTTTTTT
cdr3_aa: CASRAGRNTGELFF

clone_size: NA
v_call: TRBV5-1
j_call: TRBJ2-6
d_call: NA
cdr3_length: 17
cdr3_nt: TGCGCCAGCAGCTTGTGGGGAGAATTCTCTGGGGCCAACGTCCTGACTTTC
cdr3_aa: CASSLWGEFSGANVLTF

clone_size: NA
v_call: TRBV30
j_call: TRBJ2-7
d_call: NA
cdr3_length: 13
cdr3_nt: TGTGCCTGGAGTGTATATTCTGGCGGCGAGCAGTACTTC
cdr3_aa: CAWSVYSGGEQYF

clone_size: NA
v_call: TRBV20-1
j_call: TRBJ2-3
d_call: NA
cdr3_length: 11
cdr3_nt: TGCAGTCCCCTTTCCCGAGATACGCAGTATTTT
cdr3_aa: CSPLSRDTQYF

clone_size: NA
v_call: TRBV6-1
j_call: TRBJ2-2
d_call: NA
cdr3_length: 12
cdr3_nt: TGTGCCAGCAGTGAGACTACCGGGGAGCTGTTTTTT
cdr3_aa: CASSETTGELFF

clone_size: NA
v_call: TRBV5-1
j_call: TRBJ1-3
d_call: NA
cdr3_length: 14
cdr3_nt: TGCGCCAGCAGCTTAGACAGCGTAAGGAACACCATATATTTT
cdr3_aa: CASSLDSVRNTIYF